The present entry profiles one T cell receptor (beta chain) with its context. The antigen it binds to is not known. No base-level quality is on record; no much larger clone is a single base apart. TCR beta CDR3 regions were sequenced from DNA using the immunoSEQ Assay. Per the original workflow: To compute T cell density, TCR beta template counts were normalized to usable DNA, which was estimated by amplifying housekeeping genes. Using the preseqR package, richness was estimated by extrapolating to 120,000 templates for tissue samples and 400,000 templates for PBMC samples. Clonality was defined by subtracting Pielou's evenness from one. Differential abundance testing on productive amino-acid clonotypes, with a minimum total count of 5 and an alpha of 0.1, was used to identify tissue-enriched TCRs. The Jaccard Index and the Morisita Overlap Index were used to measure how much the repertoires overlapped between compartments. GLIPH clustered TCR beta CDR3s with public tetramer-defined viral CDR3s; viral motifs required at least three viral sequences plus V-gene enrichment. As stored in TCRdb, this immuneACCESS dataset retains in-frame rearrangements with V and J assigned. A fraction of the clones does not appear; measured against another copy, unresolved V genes explain less than half of the discrepancy, and the remainder lacks a known reason. V and J calls and clone size are copied from that table; D and trimming were computed from the DNA. This sample gives around 22,000 clones in total; approximately 88% of them show up just once. Roughly 10% of the sample belongs to the ten largest clones.

The data stem from a study of T cells in localized non-small cell lung cancer (dated by TCRdb to about 2020). Some background on the complete study: T cell repertoires of 200 to 250 early-stage NSCLC patients were analyzed, with tumors being compared against uninvolved tumor-adjacent lungs. The mean age of the NSCLC patients was 50 to 85 years, with fewer than 150 men and 85 to 110 women. The cohort comprised approximately 240 treatment-naïve NSCLC patients with resected, localized lung tumors. Study-wide conclusions, independent of this receptor: Because multi-region tumor sequencing was not performed, intratumor heterogeneity could not be ruled out. Because the study design was exploratory, TCR variables were selected using unadjusted p-values without false-discovery rate correction. Uninvolved tumor-adjacent lung showed the highest T cell clonality, higher than tumor, which suggests more focused antigenic responses in the uninvolved tumor-adjacent lung. Higher T cell density in blood was associated with longer overall survival, whereas higher clonality in adjacent lung was associated with shorter survival. A median of around 50 of the top 100 tumor clones were detected in paired uninvolved adjacent lung, and about 29 of these tumor clones were also found among the top 100 clones of the paired uninvolved adjacent lung.

At diagnosis, peripheral blood, uninvolved tumor-adjacent lung and tumor were collected and stored as a combination of fresh-frozen and FFPE material. Blood samples were analyzed as peripheral blood mononuclear cells for TCR repertoire profiling. Including the terminal cysteine and phenylalanine, the CDR3 comprises 13 residues. Of all the DNA, just the CDR3 is kept, 39 bases in frame from base 1. Based on the germline V gene, the CDR1 and CDR2 sequences are SGDLS and YYNGEE. V loses 6 bases, J loses 0 bases, and the germline ends lie 8 bases apart. The rearranged chain carries TRBV9 and TRBJ2-3, with the identity of the D gene unclear. Sequenced material: peripheral blood mononuclear cells, taken before any cancer treatment. This TCR derives from a woman aged 35-70 years with stage III lung adenocarcinoma. The CDR3 protein sequence reads: CASNLRSTDTQYF. The bases are TGTGCCAGCAACCTCCGGAGCACAGATACGCAGTATTTT.